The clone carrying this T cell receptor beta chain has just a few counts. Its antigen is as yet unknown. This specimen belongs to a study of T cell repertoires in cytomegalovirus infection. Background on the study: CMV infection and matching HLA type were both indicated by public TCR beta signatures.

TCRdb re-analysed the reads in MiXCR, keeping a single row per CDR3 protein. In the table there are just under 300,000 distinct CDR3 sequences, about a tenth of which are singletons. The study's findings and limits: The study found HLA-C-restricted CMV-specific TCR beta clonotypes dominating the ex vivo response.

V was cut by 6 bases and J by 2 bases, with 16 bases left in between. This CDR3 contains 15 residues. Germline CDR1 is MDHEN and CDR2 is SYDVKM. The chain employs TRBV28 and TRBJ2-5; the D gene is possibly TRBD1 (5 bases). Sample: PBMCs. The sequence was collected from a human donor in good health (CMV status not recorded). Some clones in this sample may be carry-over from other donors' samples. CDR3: CASRGPRAAQETQYF. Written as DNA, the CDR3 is TGTGCCAGCAGGGGGCCTCGGGCAGCTCAAGAGACCCAGTACTTC.